Listed below are T cell receptor beta chains from one sample, sequenced in a study of blood T cells in healthy people across ages. TCRdb independently ran MiXCR on the 5' RACE reads; one entry per CDR3 protein. The sample records just over 800,000 distinct CDR3 sequences, under 80% being singletons. The sequencing input was blood. The receptor set was obtained from a man aged 25 to 40 in good health. Each CDR3 is given with its conserved first and last residue. A D gene is named only where the DNA matches it firmly. Not every row has a clone size; where given, it reads once, few, many or a size class.

d_call: TRBD2; j_call: TRBJ2-1; clone_size: few; v_call: TRBV29-1; cdr3_nt: TGCAGCGTTAGAGGGTCTAGCGGTCACAATGAGCAGTTCTTC; cdr3_aa: CSVRGSSGHNEQFF
d_call: TRBD2; j_call: TRBJ2-3; clone_size: -; v_call: TRBV27; cdr3_nt: TGTGCCAGCAGCCCCCAAGCGGGGGGAAGCACAGATACGCAGTATTTT; cdr3_aa: CASSPQAGGSTDTQYF
d_call: -; j_call: TRBJ2-6; clone_size: -; v_call: TRBV7-2; cdr3_nt: TGTGCCAGCAGCTTAAGGGGGGGGAGGGGATCTGGGGCCAACGTCCTGACTTTC; cdr3_aa: CASSLRGGRGSGANVLTF
d_call: -; j_call: TRBJ2-3; clone_size: -; v_call: TRBV29-1; cdr3_nt: TGCAGCGTTGATAGCACAGATACGCAGTATTTT; cdr3_aa: CSVDSTDTQYF
d_call: -; j_call: TRBJ1-2; clone_size: -; v_call: TRBV5-6; cdr3_nt: TGTGCCAGCATCCTGGGGATCAGGAGTACTAACTATGGCTACACCTTC; cdr3_aa: CASILGIRSTNYGYTF
d_call: -; j_call: TRBJ2-7; clone_size: -; v_call: TRBV6-2/TRBV6-3; cdr3_nt: TGTGCCAGCCATGGTCGGAGGGAGTCCTACGAGCAGTACTTC; cdr3_aa: CASHGRRESYEQYF
d_call: -; j_call: TRBJ1-3; clone_size: -; v_call: TRBV20-1; cdr3_nt: TGCAGTGCTAGAGTGAGGGGGGTAGCCTCTGGAAACACCATATATTTT; cdr3_aa: CSARVRGVASGNTIYF
d_call: TRBD1; j_call: TRBJ1-2; clone_size: -; v_call: TRBV20-1; cdr3_nt: TGCAGTGCTGACTCCGGGACAGGGATTTATGGCTACACCTTC; cdr3_aa: CSADSGTGIYGYTF
d_call: TRBD2; j_call: TRBJ2-7; clone_size: many; v_call: TRBV2; cdr3_nt: TGTGCCAGCAGTCTGACTAGCTCAGAGCAGTACTTC; cdr3_aa: CASSLTSSEQYF
d_call: -; j_call: TRBJ2-5; clone_size: -; v_call: TRBV13; cdr3_nt: TGTGCCAGCAGCCCCAGGTGGGACCGGGAGACCCAGTACTTC; cdr3_aa: CASSPRWDRETQYF
d_call: -; j_call: TRBJ2-1; clone_size: few; v_call: TRBV6-2/TRBV6-3; cdr3_nt: TGTGCCAGCAGTTACTCGAGGGGCAATGAGCAGTTCTTC; cdr3_aa: CASSYSRGNEQFF
d_call: -; j_call: TRBJ2-5; clone_size: -; v_call: TRBV5-5; cdr3_nt: TGTGCCAGCAGCTCATCCATGGGGAACCAAGAGACCCAGTACTTC; cdr3_aa: CASSSSMGNQETQYF
d_call: -; j_call: TRBJ2-6; clone_size: few; v_call: TRBV4-2; cdr3_nt: TGTGCCAGCAGCCAAGTTCCCACCGATCTGTATGGGGCCAACGTCCTGACTTTC; cdr3_aa: CASSQVPTDLYGANVLTF
d_call: -; j_call: TRBJ2-7; clone_size: -; v_call: TRBV7-9; cdr3_nt: TGTGCCAGCAGCCCCCCTTTTGCGAACGAGCAGTACTTC; cdr3_aa: CASSPPFANEQYF
d_call: -; j_call: TRBJ2-3; clone_size: -; v_call: TRBV3-1; cdr3_nt: TGTGCCAGCAGCCAAACCGGGCCGAGCACAGATACGCAGTATTTT; cdr3_aa: CASSQTGPSTDTQYF
d_call: TRBD1; j_call: TRBJ1-2; clone_size: few; v_call: TRBV11-2; cdr3_nt: TGTGCCAGCAGCTCGGGACAGCCTTATGGCTACACCTTC; cdr3_aa: CASSSGQPYGYTF
d_call: -; j_call: TRBJ2-1; clone_size: few; v_call: TRBV2; cdr3_nt: TGTGCCAGCAGGGCCCCGGGACAAAACAATGAGCAGTTCTTC; cdr3_aa: CASRAPGQNNEQFF
d_call: TRBD1; j_call: TRBJ1-5; clone_size: few; v_call: TRBV6-5; cdr3_nt: TGTGCCAGCAAGGGGGCGGGTGGCAATCAGCCCCAGCATTTT; cdr3_aa: CASKGAGGNQPQHF
d_call: -; j_call: TRBJ2-1; clone_size: few; v_call: TRBV29-1; cdr3_nt: TGCAGCGTTGAAGAGGGGCTATATGTGGCGGGTGAGCAGTTCTTC; cdr3_aa: CSVEEGLYVAGEQFF
d_call: TRBD2; j_call: TRBJ2-1; clone_size: once; v_call: TRBV2; cdr3_nt: TGTGCCAGCAGTGTCGGACTAGCGGGGAGCCGTGAGCAGTTCTTC; cdr3_aa: CASSVGLAGSREQFF
d_call: TRBD1; j_call: TRBJ1-4; clone_size: -; v_call: TRBV4-3; cdr3_nt: TGCGCCAGCAGCCAAGATCGGCTGAGTGCCAGGGGGTTGTTTTTT; cdr3_aa: CASSQDRLSARGLFF
d_call: TRBD1; j_call: TRBJ2-3; clone_size: few; v_call: TRBV4-3; cdr3_nt: TGCGCCAGCAGCCAAGATGAAGGGGGCGGCACAGATACGCAGTATTTT; cdr3_aa: CASSQDEGGGTDTQYF
d_call: -; j_call: TRBJ1-6; clone_size: few; v_call: TRBV7-2; cdr3_nt: TGTGCCAGCAGCTATACCCGTGAAACGAATAATTCACCCCTCCACTTT; cdr3_aa: CASSYTRETNNSPLHF
d_call: TRBD1; j_call: TRBJ2-1; clone_size: -; v_call: TRBV24-1; cdr3_nt: TGTGCCACCAGTGAGGCCGGGACAGGACCCTACAATGAGCAGTTCTTC; cdr3_aa: CATSEAGTGPYNEQFF
d_call: -; j_call: TRBJ1-6; clone_size: few; v_call: TRBV14; cdr3_nt: TGTGCCAGCAGCCAAGAGGGGGCGTCAGCTAATTCACCCCTCCACTTT; cdr3_aa: CASSQEGASANSPLHF
d_call: TRBD2; j_call: TRBJ2-5; clone_size: few; v_call: TRBV30; cdr3_nt: TGTGCCTGGAGTCTCTCCCGTACTAGCGGGGGGCTTAAAGAGACCCAGTACTTC; cdr3_aa: CAWSLSRTSGGLKETQYF
d_call: TRBD1; j_call: TRBJ2-7; clone_size: -; v_call: TRBV5-5; cdr3_nt: TGTGCCAGCAGCCAGACGACAGGGGTCTACGAGCAGTACTTC; cdr3_aa: CASSQTTGVYEQYF
d_call: TRBD2; j_call: TRBJ2-1; clone_size: few; v_call: TRBV7-3; cdr3_nt: TGTGCCAGCAGCTGGGGCGGGGGGGCCGTGAATGAGCAGTTCTTC; cdr3_aa: CASSWGGGAVNEQFF
d_call: -; j_call: TRBJ2-3; clone_size: -; v_call: TRBV5-6; cdr3_nt: TGTGCCAGCAGCTTGAGGTTCCCCACAGATACGCAGTATTTT; cdr3_aa: CASSLRFPTDTQYF
d_call: TRBD1; j_call: TRBJ1-5; clone_size: -; v_call: TRBV12-3/TRBV12-4; cdr3_nt: TGTGCCAGCAGTTTGGCCCTGGACAGGGGAAATGATCAGCCCCAGCATTTT; cdr3_aa: CASSLALDRGNDQPQHF
d_call: -; j_call: TRBJ1-4; clone_size: -; v_call: TRBV20-1; cdr3_nt: TGCAGTGCTCGCAGGCGGGGCTCTAATGAAAAACTGTTTTTT; cdr3_aa: CSARRRGSNEKLFF
d_call: -; j_call: TRBJ2-3; clone_size: -; v_call: TRBV7-2; cdr3_nt: TGTGCCAGCAGCTTAGCAGCAGGGGCCTTCACAGATACGCAGTATTTT; cdr3_aa: CASSLAAGAFTDTQYF
d_call: -; j_call: TRBJ1-1; clone_size: many; v_call: TRBV4-2; cdr3_nt: TGTGCCAGCAGCCAAGCAGGCTTCACTGAAGCTTTCTTT; cdr3_aa: CASSQAGFTEAFF
d_call: -; j_call: TRBJ2-5; clone_size: -; v_call: TRBV15; cdr3_nt: TGTGCCACCAGCAGAGATCACCCTCCCCAAGGAGAGACCCAGTACTTC; cdr3_aa: CATSRDHPPQGETQYF
d_call: -; j_call: TRBJ2-3; clone_size: few; v_call: TRBV6-2/TRBV6-3; cdr3_nt: TGTGCCAGCAGCCGACTTAGTCGGTTAAGCACAGATACGCAGTATTTT; cdr3_aa: CASSRLSRLSTDTQYF
d_call: -; j_call: TRBJ2-7; clone_size: -; v_call: TRBV5-1; cdr3_nt: TGCGCCAGCAGCTTGGAAACGGACCCCTCCTACGAGCAGTACTTC; cdr3_aa: CASSLETDPSYEQYF
d_call: TRBD2; j_call: TRBJ2-1; clone_size: -; v_call: TRBV10-3; cdr3_nt: TGTGCCATCAGTGGGGCTCCCTGGGGGACTAGCGGGGGGGATGAGCAGTTCTTC; cdr3_aa: CAISGAPWGTSGGDEQFF
d_call: -; j_call: TRBJ2-7; clone_size: -; v_call: TRBV28; cdr3_nt: TGTGCCAGCAGTTCAGTGGGACGTTACGACGAGCAGTACTTC; cdr3_aa: CASSSVGRYDEQYF
d_call: -; j_call: TRBJ2-3; clone_size: -; v_call: TRBV12-3/TRBV12-4; cdr3_nt: TGTGCCAGCAGTATCACAGGAGAGGCCACAGATACGCAGTATTTT; cdr3_aa: CASSITGEATDTQYF
d_call: -; j_call: TRBJ2-7; clone_size: -; v_call: TRBV7-9; cdr3_nt: TGTGCCAGCAGCCACGAGGGGAGCTCCTACGAGCAGTACTTC; cdr3_aa: CASSHEGSSYEQYF
d_call: TRBD1; j_call: TRBJ1-2; clone_size: once; v_call: TRBV6-1; cdr3_nt: TGTGCCAGTAGTGAAACGGACAGGGACTATGGCTACACCTTC; cdr3_aa: CASSETDRDYGYTF
d_call: -; j_call: TRBJ1-1; clone_size: -; v_call: TRBV2; cdr3_nt: TGTGCCAGCAGTGCGGGACCCCAGAACACTGAAGCTTTCTTT; cdr3_aa: CASSAGPQNTEAFF
d_call: TRBD1; j_call: TRBJ1-5; clone_size: once; v_call: TRBV5-6; cdr3_nt: TGTGCCAGCAGCTTGGCCCATGGACAGGGAGGACTGCAGCATTTT; cdr3_aa: CASSLAHGQGGLQHF
d_call: -; j_call: TRBJ2-7; clone_size: -; v_call: TRBV7-2; cdr3_nt: TGTGCCAGCAGCTTTCGGCAGGGGGGATTCGGCGAGCAGTACTTC; cdr3_aa: CASSFRQGGFGEQYF
d_call: -; j_call: TRBJ1-4; clone_size: -; v_call: TRBV7-9; cdr3_nt: TGTGCCAGCAGCATCGGGGAACTACCTGCTAATGAAAAACTGTTTTTT; cdr3_aa: CASSIGELPANEKLFF
d_call: -; j_call: TRBJ2-2; clone_size: -; v_call: TRBV9; cdr3_nt: TGTGCCAGCGGCGACAGGGAGGGCGCCGGGGAGCTGTTTTTT; cdr3_aa: CASGDREGAGELFF
d_call: TRBD1; j_call: TRBJ2-7; clone_size: few; v_call: TRBV29-1; cdr3_nt: TGCAGCGTTGCAGGGGACAGTACCTACGAGCAGTACTTC; cdr3_aa: CSVAGDSTYEQYF
d_call: TRBD2; j_call: TRBJ2-1; clone_size: -; v_call: TRBV7-3; cdr3_nt: TGTGCCAGCAGCCCCGGGACTAGCGGGGGGCACATTATCTACAATGAGCAGTTCTTC; cdr3_aa: CASSPGTSGGHIIYNEQFF
d_call: -; j_call: TRBJ2-7; clone_size: few; v_call: TRBV3-1; cdr3_nt: TGTGCCAGCAGCCAAGATGAGTTTTACGAGCAGTACTTC; cdr3_aa: CASSQDEFYEQYF
d_call: -; j_call: TRBJ1-2; clone_size: -; v_call: TRBV4-3; cdr3_nt: TGCGCCAGCAGCCAGTTACAGGGCTTAACTGATGGCTACACCTTC; cdr3_aa: CASSQLQGLTDGYTF
d_call: -; j_call: TRBJ1-2; clone_size: few; v_call: TRBV29-1; cdr3_nt: TGCAGCGTTGCGAGTACTACAGGGCCGGGAGGTGGCTACACCTTC; cdr3_aa: CSVASTTGPGGGYTF
d_call: TRBD1; j_call: TRBJ1-5; clone_size: -; v_call: TRBV20-1; cdr3_nt: TGCAGTGCTAGAGACACCTGGGGACAGACAAAGAATCAGCCCCAGCATTTT; cdr3_aa: CSARDTWGQTKNQPQHF
d_call: TRBD1; j_call: TRBJ2-7; clone_size: many; v_call: TRBV6-5; cdr3_nt: TGTGCCAGCAGTTTCTGGACAGGGAGGAACGAGCAGTACTTC; cdr3_aa: CASSFWTGRNEQYF
d_call: -; j_call: TRBJ1-2; clone_size: few; v_call: TRBV20-1; cdr3_nt: TGCAGTGCTAGCATAAAGACCGGGGACTATGGCTACACCTTC; cdr3_aa: CSASIKTGDYGYTF